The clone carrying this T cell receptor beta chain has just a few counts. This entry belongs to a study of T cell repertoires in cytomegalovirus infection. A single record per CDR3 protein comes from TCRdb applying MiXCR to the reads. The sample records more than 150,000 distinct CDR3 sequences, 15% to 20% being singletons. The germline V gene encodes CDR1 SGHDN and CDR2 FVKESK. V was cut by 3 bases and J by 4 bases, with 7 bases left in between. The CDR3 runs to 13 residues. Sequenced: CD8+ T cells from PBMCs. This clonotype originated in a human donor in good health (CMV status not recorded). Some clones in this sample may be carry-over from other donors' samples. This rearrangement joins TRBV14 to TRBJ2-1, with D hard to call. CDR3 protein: CASSQTSYNEQFF. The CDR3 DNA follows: TGTGCCAGCAGCCAGACAAGTTACAATGAGCAGTTCTTC.